Listed here are 19 T cell receptor beta chains from one sample, sequenced in a study of blood T cell repertoires in COVID-19 (dated by TCRdb to the early 2020s). The library was prepared using the immunoSEQ multiplex PCR assay. TCRdb carries this immuneACCESS record with in-frame sequences only. Its versions omit some clonotypes, under half of them owing to an unresolved V gene in the studies checked, with the rest unexplained. This sample gives over 40,000 clones in total; about 80% of them show up just once. The ten largest make up less than 3.5% of the sample. Sequenced sample: peripheral blood. The receptors derive from an older woman with acute or convalescent COVID-19.

This clone has a handful of counts. The chain carries TRBV7-2 and TRBJ2-6, with TRBD1 identical over 7 bases. The CDR3 extends over 16 amino acids. From germline, CDR1 is SGHTA and CDR2 FQGNSA. The ends lost 6 bases at V and 0 bases at J; junction bases unmatched: 5. CDR3 amino acids: CASRTGIGSGANVLTF. Here the CDR3 DNA reads TGTGCCAGCAGGACAGGGATCGGCTCTGGGGCCAACGTCCTGACTTTC. Complete variable domain (other parts from reference TRBV7-2 and TRBJ2-6): GAGVSQSPSNKVTEKGKDVELRCDPISGHTALYWYRQSLGQGLEFLIYFQGNSAPDKSGLPSDRFSAERTGGSVSTLTIQRTQQEDSAVYLCASRTGIGSGANVLTFGAGSRLTVL.

This clone was found a few times. The chain is built from TRBV28 and TRBJ1-1, with no clear D. The CDR3 runs to 13 residues. Trimming left V 7 bases short and J 4 bases short, with 13 bases between. The germline gives CDR1 MDHEN, CDR2 SYDVKM. The CDR3 protein is CASNEEFITEAFF. CDR3 sequence (DNA): TGTGCCAGCAACGAGGAATTCATCACTGAAGCTTTCTTT.

This clone was found a few times. V and J are TRBV30 and TRBJ2-7; 8 nucleotides agree with TRBD1. The V and J ends lost 5 bases and 1 base, in that order; junction bases with no gene match: 1. This CDR3 is 12 amino acids long. CDR1 and CDR2 from the germline V gene are GTSNPN and SVGIG (reference sequence). CDR3 amino acids: CAWGQGSYEQYF. The CDR3 nucleotides read TGTGCCTGGGGACAGGGATCCTACGAGCAGTACTTC.

This clone is classed as large. This rearrangement joins TRBV21-1 to TRBJ1-5. TRBV21-1 is an annotated pseudogene. The CDR3 totals 15 residues. The CDR3 DNA reads as TGTGCCAGCAGCAAGGGTCGGGGAAACAATCAGCCCCAGCATTTT. Its protein product is CASSKGRGNNQPQHF.

V and J are TRBV5-8 and TRBJ1-1, with a weak D call TRBD1 (6 bases). This CDR3 has 15 amino acids. Trimming left V 4 bases short and J 4 bases short, with 17 bases between. CDR1 SGHTS and CDR2 YDEGEE come from the germline V gene. The CDR3 is CASSLLRGAGTEAFF. In DNA form, the CDR3 reads TGTGCCAGCAGCCTACTCAGGGGTGCGGGCACTGAAGCTTTCTTT. Full variable domain (remainder filled in from reference TRBV5-8 and TRBJ1-1): EAGVTQSPTHLIKTRGQQATLRCSPISGHTSVYWYQQALGLGLQFLLWYDEGEERNRGNFPPRFSGRQFPNYSSELNVNALELEDSALYLCASSLLRGAGTEAFFGQGTRLTVV.

The gene calls are TRBV19 and TRBJ1-2; D unclear. This CDR3 region has 15 residues. The ends were cut back, 2 bases at V and 2 bases at J, with 12 bases in the middle. CDR1 and CDR2 (germline): LNHDA, SQIVND (reference sequence). DNA of the CDR3: TGTGCCAGTAGTATATCGCGTGCCAAGAACTATGGCTACACCTTC. This codes for CASSISRAKNYGYTF.

The J gene is TRBJ2-2, the V gene TRBV5-1; 9 nucleotides agree with TRBD1. The CDR3 loop spans 16 amino acids. Germline assignment: CDR1 SGHRS and CDR2 YFSETQ. J lost 0 bases, V lost 3 bases, and 3 bases had no gene match. The CDR3 DNA is TGCGCCAGCAGCTGGACAGGGGACACGAACACCGGGGAGCTGTTTTTT. Encoded protein: CASSWTGDTNTGELFF.

The chain combines TRBV5-4 with TRBJ2-2; a weak D match, TRBD1 (5 bases). Germline lookup yields CDR1 SGHNT and CDR2 YYREEE (reference sequence). The CDR3 length is 15 residues. The V and J ends lost 1 base and 0 bases respectively, with 7 bases between them. The CDR3 is CASSLRQTNTGELFF. The CDR3 coding sequence is TGTGCCAGCAGCTTGCGACAGACGAACACCGGGGAGCTGTTTTTT.

The J gene is TRBJ2-2, the V gene TRBV2; TRBD2 matches 7 bases. The CDR3 contains 15 residues. The ends lost 8 bases at V and 2 bases at J; junction bases unmatched: 8. Germline V lookup: CDR1 SNHLY, CDR2 FYNNEI. The CDR3 spells CASGRWGGNTGELFF. CDR3 DNA sequence: TGTGCCAGCGGTCGTTGGGGGGGTAACACCGGGGAGCTGTTTTTT.

The V and J genes are TRBV9 and TRBJ2-2; D unresolved. Trimming removed 0 bases from V and 0 bases from J, with 6 bases in between. Germline assignment: CDR1 SGDLS and CDR2 YYNGEE. The CDR3 consists of 15 residues. For the CDR3, the DNA is TGTGCCAGCAGCGTAGCCTCCTCGAACACCGGGGAGCTGTTTTTT. It specifies CASSVASSNTGELFF.

This clone was counted once. This chain links TRBV28 with TRBJ2-1; 7 bases align to TRBD1. V lost 6 bases to trimming and J lost 0 bases; unmatched junction nucleotides: 5. Per germline, CDR1 MDHEN and CDR2 SYDVKM. There are 15 residues in the CDR3. The CDR3 DNA reads TGTGCCAGCAGGATAACAGGGGTCTCCTACAATGAGCAGTTCTTC. It specifies CASRITGVSYNEQFF.

The chain couples TRBV7-9 to TRBJ1-5, with D possibly TRBD1 on 5 matching bases. Per the germline V gene, CDR1 is SEHNR and CDR2 is FQNEAQ (reference sequence). V dropped 5 bases and J dropped 8 bases, with 16 bases sitting between them. The length of the CDR3 is 14 residues. The CDR3 nucleotides are TGTGCCAGCAGCGAGACTGGGGCAAGGGAGCCCCAGCATTTT. As protein: CASSETGAREPQHF.

The rearrangement uses TRBV18 and TRBJ2-1, with a tentative D call TRBD2 (6 bases). This CDR3 region has 15 residues. Germline CDR1 reads KGHSH; CDR2 reads LQKENI. Trimming removed 6 bases at V and 4 bases at J, with 16 bases between. The CDR3 spells CASSPQRESYNEQFF. The CDR3 bases are TGTGCCAGCTCCCCTCAACGGGAGTCTTACAATGAGCAGTTCTTC.

The chain's CDR3 is CSVAYGTGDSPLHF. CDR3 coding DNA: TGCAGCGTTGCGTACGGGACAGGAGATTCACCCCTCCACTTT. J is TRBJ1-6 and V is TRBV29-1, with 8 positions matching TRBD1. Germline loops: CDR1 SQVTM, CDR2 ANQGSEA. The V gene end was trimmed by 4 bases and the J gene end by 8 bases; junction bases not matched to a gene: 7. The CDR3 covers 14 residues.

This rearrangement joins TRBV19 to TRBJ2-3; 9 bases agree with TRBD2. There are 15 residues in the CDR3. Germline lookup yields CDR1 LNHDA and CDR2 SQIVND (reference sequence). V shed 4 bases, J shed 8 bases, and the junction held 10 bases outside the gene matches. The CDR3 DNA reads TGTGCCAGTAGTACGACCGGGACTAGCATCGCTACGCAGTATTTT. It translates to CASSTTGTSIATQYF.

V usage is TRBV20-1 and J usage is TRBJ1-4, with D perhaps TRBD1 (6 bases). Trimming shortened V by 3 bases and J by 5 bases, and 13 bases separated the two germline ends. This CDR3 contains 14 residues. CDR1 is DFQATT, CDR2 SNEGSKA, per germline (reference sequence). CDR3 in amino acids: CSASEDRGNEKLFF. CDR3 nucleotide sequence: TGCAGTGCTAGTGAGGACAGAGGGAATGAAAAACTGTTTTTT.

As regards this clone: The sample contains more than one DNA sequence encoding this CDR3. This chain joins TRBV28 and TRBJ2-2; the match to TRBD2 covers 7 bases. CDR1 MDHEN and CDR2 SYDVKM come from the germline V gene. This CDR3 region has 16 residues. V lost 8 bases and J lost 5; bases outside the gene matches: 14. The CDR3 here is CASSKLAGLGTGELFF. In DNA, the CDR3 is TGTGCCAGCTCTAAATTAGCGGGCCTAGGGACCGGGGAGCTGTTTTTT.

This chain uses TRBV27 with TRBJ1-6, with D perhaps matching TRBD1 (6 bases). This CDR3 is 14 amino acids long. The germline V gene encodes CDR1 MNHEY and CDR2 SMNVEV (reference sequence). The V and J ends lost 6 bases and 6 bases respectively, with 12 bases between them. The CDR3 region has the DNA TGTGCCAGCAGCCCACAGGGTGCTAATTCACCCCTCCACTTT. It translates to CASSPQGANSPLHF.

The CDR3 DNA reads TGTGCCAGCAGCGAAACCGGGACAGGGAATACCGGGGCCAACGTCCTGACTTTC. The encoded protein is CASSETGTGNTGANVLTF. This chain connects TRBV4-2 to TRBJ2-6; 9 positions match TRBD1. The CDR3 sequence is 18 residues long. Germline CDR1 reads LGHNA; CDR2 reads YNFKEQ. Unmatched junction bases numbered 12, after V lost 5 bases and J lost 4 bases.